One and the same sample provided the 20 T cell receptor beta chains below, sequenced in a study of control samples from healthy donors and cancer patients. Using immunoSEQ multiplex PCR, the repertoire was profiled, and TCRdb retains in-frame clones only, with some absent. The table shows about 410,000 clones, with 90% occurring only once. Source material: PBMCs. These receptors all come from a man aged 40-55 years with head and neck cancer.

This chain connects TRBV5-1 to TRBJ2-7; 11 bases agree with TRBD2. The CDR3 has 16 residues. The germline CDR1 and CDR2 sequences are SGHRS and YFSETQ. The CDR3 protein is CASSRTRLAGTYEQYF. The CDR3 nucleotides read TGCGCTTCCAGCCGCACTCGACTAGCGGGAACCTACGAGCAGTACTTC.

This clone was counted between two and nine times. The chain combines TRBV7-2 with TRBJ2-1; possible D gene TRBD2, 6 bases. The CDR3 length is 14 residues. Germline V gene sequence: CDR1 SGHTA, CDR2 FQGNSA. V lost 3 bases and J lost 5, with 11 bases in between. As DNA, the CDR3 is TGTGCCAGCAGCTTTTCCCGGGGGAACAATGAGCAGTTCTTC. It is translated as CASSFSRGNNEQFF.

Only one count was recorded for this clone. The rearrangement joins TRBV6-6 to TRBJ1-1, with unresolved D. Trimming took 2 bases from V and 7 from J, leaving 14 bases between them. CDR3 length equals 14 residues. CDR1 and CDR2 from the germline V gene are MNHNY and SVGAGI (reference sequence). The chain's CDR3 is CASSYHPGLDEAFF. CDR3 DNA sequence: TGTGCCAGCAGTTACCATCCGGGATTAGATGAAGCTTTCTTT.

The rearrangement links TRBV2 to TRBJ1-2, with TRBD1 matching 8 bases. The CDR3 extends over 17 amino acids. The V gene end was trimmed by 0 bases and the J gene end by 4 bases; junction bases not matched to a gene: 10. Germline CDR1 is SNHLY and CDR2 is FYNNEI. CDR3 loop: CASSEALQGTGIYGYTF. CDR3 nucleotide sequence: TGTGCCAGCAGTGAAGCGCTTCAAGGGACAGGCATCTATGGCTACACCTTC.

V usage is TRBV18 and J usage is TRBJ2-2, with 7 bases identical to TRBD1. This CDR3 has 14 residues. With 6 bases clipped from V and 4 bases from J, the junction kept 5 bases outside the gene matches. The germline V gene encodes CDR1 KGHSH and CDR2 LQKENI. CDR3 sequence: CASSHGQATGELFF. The CDR3 nucleotides read TGTGCCAGCTCCCACGGACAGGCCACCGGGGAGCTGTTTTTT.

This rearrangement joins TRBV29-1 to TRBJ1-1; D remains unclear. The V end was cut by 4 bases, the J end by 3 bases, with 12 bases between. CDR3 length: 13 amino acids. Germline CDR1 SQVTM, CDR2 ANQGSEA. The CDR3 DNA sequence: TGCAGCGTTGTCGGGGTATTGTACACTGAAGCTTTCTTT. Encoded protein: CSVVGVLYTEAFF.

On this clone: Different DNA sequences within this sample yield the same CDR3. This chain uses TRBV2 with TRBJ1-4; the match to TRBD1 covers 7 bases. The CDR3 sequence is 15 residues long. V lost 5 bases, J lost 0 bases, and 3 bases stayed unmatched. Germline CDR1 is SNHLY and CDR2 is FYNNEI. CDR3 nucleotide sequence: TGTGCCAGCAGTCCCACAGGGGCAACTAATGAAAAACTGTTTTTT. It encodes CASSPTGATNEKLFF.

This CDR3 reads CASLGQNTEAFF. Here the CDR3 DNA reads TGTGCCAGCCTGGGACAGAACACTGAAGCTTTCTTT. The chain employs TRBV25-1 and TRBJ1-1; maybe TRBD1 (6 bases). CDR1 and CDR2 (germline): MGHDK, SYGVNS. Trimming removed 8 bases at V and 1 base at J, with 8 bases between. The CDR3 covers 12 residues.

The V call is TRBV5-1, the J call TRBJ2-5; D unresolved. The CDR3 spans 15 residues. CDR1 is SGHRS, CDR2 YFSETQ, per germline. Trimming took 0 bases from V and 5 from J, leaving 14 bases between them. The CDR3 here is CASSLGINLGETQYF. CDR3 nucleotides: TGCGCCAGCAGCTTGGGGATAAACCTGGGGGAGACCCAGTACTTC. Full variable domain (remainder filled in from reference TRBV5-1 and TRBJ2-5): KAGVTQTPRYLIKTRGQQVTLSCSPISGHRSVSWYQQTPGQGLQFLFEYFSETQRNKGNFPGRFSGRQFSNSRSEMNVSTLELGDSALYLCASSLGINLGETQYFGPGTRLLVL.

V is TRBV30 and J is TRBJ2-1; TRBD2 agrees at 13 bases. The germline V gene encodes CDR1 GTSNPN and CDR2 SVGIG (reference sequence). The CDR3 has 14 amino acids. V dropped 4 bases and J dropped 15; count of bases not matched to a gene: 12. In DNA form, the CDR3 reads TGTGCCTGGACGCGAACGGGACTAGCGGGATCTCGGTTCTTC. Amino acids: CAWTRTGLAGSRFF.

The chain recombines TRBV9 with TRBJ2-1; D is undetermined. V lost 1 base, J lost 1 base, and 6 bases lay in between. CDR3 size: 14 residues. CDR1 is SGDLS, CDR2 YYNGEE, per germline. CDR3 in amino acids: CASSVYSSYNEQFF. DNA of the CDR3: TGTGCCAGCAGCGTATACTCTTCCTACAATGAGCAGTTCTTC.

The gene calls are TRBV4-3 and TRBJ1-1; D perhaps matches TRBD1 (6 bases). The CDR3 has 13 residues. Germline-derived CDR1 and CDR2 are LGHNA and YSLEER. Trimming pared 5 bases from V and 6 bases from J, leaving 13 bases between. CDR3 protein: CASSEQGPAEAFF. For the CDR3, the DNA is TGCGCCAGCAGCGAACAGGGCCCCGCTGAAGCTTTCTTT.

This clone was recorded a few times. The genes are TRBV19 and TRBJ2-1, with 10 bases that match TRBD2. The trim removed 10 bases at V and 6 bases at J, leaving 6 bases unmatched. Looked up from germline, CDR1 is LNHDA and CDR2 is SQIVND (reference sequence). There are 13 residues in the CDR3. CDR3 region: CATGLAGVNEQFF. The CDR3 DNA is TGTGCCACCGGTCTAGCGGGAGTCAATGAGCAGTTCTTC.

The V call is TRBV3-1 (or the pseudogene TRBV3-2), the J call TRBJ1-6, with D possibly being TRBD1 (6 bases). Trimming removed 4 bases from V and 5 bases from J, with 18 bases in between. Germline V lookup: CDR1 LGHDT, CDR2 YNNKEL (reference sequence). The CDR3 is 17 amino acids. The CDR3 sequence: CASSRTQGQGDNSPLHF. The CDR3 coding sequence is TGTGCCAGCAGCCGTACCCAGGGGCAAGGGGATAATTCACCCCTCCACTTT.

Here the CDR3 reads CSVEDPDSLEAFF. The DNA for the CDR3 is TGCAGCGTTGAAGATCCGGACTCCTTAGAAGCTTTCTTT. The J gene is TRBJ1-1, the V gene TRBV29-1; no definite D call. Between the trimmed V and J ends, which lost 0 bases and 8 bases, there was a span of 13 bases. Germline lookup yields CDR1 SQVTM and CDR2 ANQGSEA. The CDR3 sequence is 13 residues long.

The V and J genes are TRBV6-5 and TRBJ1-1; TRBD1 agrees at 7 bases. CDR1 and CDR2 (germline): MNHEY, SVGAGI. This CDR3 has 16 residues. Germline trimming cut 0 bases from V and 2 bases from J; bases unmatched to any gene: 6. The DNA of the CDR3 is TGTGCCAGCAGTTACTCGTCCGGGACAGTCAACACTGAAGCTTTCTTT. It is translated as CASSYSSGTVNTEAFF.

The CDR3: CASSYPRPSGAYEQYF. The CDR3 coding sequence is TGTGCCAGCAGTTACCCCCGGCCTAGCGGGGCATACGAGCAGTACTTC. This chain joins TRBV6-6 and TRBJ2-7, with 9 bases that match TRBD2. CDR1 and CDR2 (germline): MNHNY, SVGAGI (reference sequence). The CDR3 contains 16 residues. V lost 2 bases, J lost 4 bases, and 9 bases stayed unmatched.

The V and J genes are TRBV2 and TRBJ1-1; D is perhaps TRBD1 (6 bases). Germline assignment: CDR1 SNHLY and CDR2 FYNNEI. This CDR3 region has 11 residues. V shed 8 bases and J shed 7 bases, with 11 bases lying between them. The CDR3 DNA follows: TGTGCCAGCCAGGGGTATGGTGAAGCTTTCTTT. This codes for CASQGYGEAFF.

The V gene is TRBV15, the J gene TRBJ2-7; the D gene is possibly TRBD2 (7 bases). The CDR3 extends over 16 amino acids. V lost 1 base, J lost 1 base, and 14 bases lay in between. In germline, CDR1 is LNHNV, CDR2 YYDKDF (reference sequence). The CDR3: CATSRGGGGLSYEQYF. The DNA of the CDR3 is TGTGCCACCAGCAGAGGCGGCGGGGGCCTGTCCTACGAGCAGTACTTC.

This chain joins TRBV27 and TRBJ2-7; weak D call: TRBD1 (5 bases). From germline, CDR1 is MNHEY and CDR2 SMNVEV (reference sequence). V lost 2 bases and J 3 bases, leaving 8 bases between the germline ends. CDR3 length equals 13 residues. The CDR3, as DNA: TGTGCCAGCAGTTTAAACAGGAACTACGAGCAGTACTTC. This gives the protein CASSLNRNYEQYF.